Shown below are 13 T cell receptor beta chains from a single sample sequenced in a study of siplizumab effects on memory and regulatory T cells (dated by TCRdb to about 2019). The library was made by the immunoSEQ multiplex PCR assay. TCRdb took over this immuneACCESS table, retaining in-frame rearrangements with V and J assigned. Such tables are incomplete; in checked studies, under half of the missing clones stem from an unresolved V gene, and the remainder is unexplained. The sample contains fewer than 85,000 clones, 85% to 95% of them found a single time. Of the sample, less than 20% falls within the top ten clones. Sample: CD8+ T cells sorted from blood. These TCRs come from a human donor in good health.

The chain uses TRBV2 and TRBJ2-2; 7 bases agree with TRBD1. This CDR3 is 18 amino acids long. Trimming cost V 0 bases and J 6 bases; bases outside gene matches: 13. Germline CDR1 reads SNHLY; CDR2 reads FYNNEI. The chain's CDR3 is CASSEALLGQGVAGELFF. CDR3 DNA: TGTGCCAGCAGTGAAGCGCTTCTGGGGCAGGGGGTTGCCGGGGAGCTGTTTTTT.

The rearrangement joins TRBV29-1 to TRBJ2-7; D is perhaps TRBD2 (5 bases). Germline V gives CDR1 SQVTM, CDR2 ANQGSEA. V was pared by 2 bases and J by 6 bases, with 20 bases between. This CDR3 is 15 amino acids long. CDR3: CSVERLTPDGGEQYF. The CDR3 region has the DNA TGCAGCGTTGAACGTTTGACCCCGGATGGAGGCGAGCAGTACTTC.

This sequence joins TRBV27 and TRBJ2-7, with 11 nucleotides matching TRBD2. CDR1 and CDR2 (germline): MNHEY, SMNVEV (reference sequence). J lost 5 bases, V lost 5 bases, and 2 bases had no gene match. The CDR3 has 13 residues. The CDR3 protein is CASSMTSGDEQYF. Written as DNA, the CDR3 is TGTGCCAGCAGTATGACTAGCGGGGACGAGCAGTACTTC.

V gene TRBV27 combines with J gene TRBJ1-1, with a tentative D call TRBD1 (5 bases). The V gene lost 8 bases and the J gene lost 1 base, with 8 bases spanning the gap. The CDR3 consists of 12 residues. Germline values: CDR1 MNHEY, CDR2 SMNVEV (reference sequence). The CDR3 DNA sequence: TGTGCCAGCCAGGGCGGGAACACTGAAGCTTTCTTT. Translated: CASQGGNTEAFF.

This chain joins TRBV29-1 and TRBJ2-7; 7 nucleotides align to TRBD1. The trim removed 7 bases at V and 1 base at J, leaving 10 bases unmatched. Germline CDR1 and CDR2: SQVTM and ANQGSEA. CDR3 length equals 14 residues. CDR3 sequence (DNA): TGCAGCGCCCGAGACAGGGCCCTATCCTACGAGCAGTACTTC. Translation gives CSARDRALSYEQYF.

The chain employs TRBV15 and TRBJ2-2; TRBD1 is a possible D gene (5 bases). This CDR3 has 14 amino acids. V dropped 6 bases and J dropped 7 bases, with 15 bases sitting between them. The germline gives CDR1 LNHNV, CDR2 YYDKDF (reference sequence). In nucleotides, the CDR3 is TGTGCCACCAGAAAGGGGTCTGGGATCGGGGAGCTGTTTTTT. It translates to CATRKGSGIGELFF.

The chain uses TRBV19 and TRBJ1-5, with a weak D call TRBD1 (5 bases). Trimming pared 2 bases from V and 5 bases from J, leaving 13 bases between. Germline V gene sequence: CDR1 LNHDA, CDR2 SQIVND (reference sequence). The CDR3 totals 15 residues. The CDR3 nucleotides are TGTGCCAGTAGTATAATGGGTGTGGGGGATCAGCCCCAGCATTTT. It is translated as CASSIMGVGDQPQHF.

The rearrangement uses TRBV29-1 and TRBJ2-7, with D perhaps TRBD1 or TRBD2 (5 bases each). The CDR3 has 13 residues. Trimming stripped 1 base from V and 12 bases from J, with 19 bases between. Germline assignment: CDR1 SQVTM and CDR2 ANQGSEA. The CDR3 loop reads CSVEGGTGRNRYF. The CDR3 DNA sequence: TGCAGCGTTGAAGGTGGGACCGGGCGTAACCGGTACTTC.

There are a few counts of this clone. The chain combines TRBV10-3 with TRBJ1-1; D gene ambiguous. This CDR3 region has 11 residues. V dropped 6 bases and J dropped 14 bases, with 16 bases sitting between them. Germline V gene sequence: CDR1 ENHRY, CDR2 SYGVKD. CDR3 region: CAIRAQEERFF. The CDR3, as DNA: TGTGCCATCAGGGCGCAGGAAGAAAGATTCTTT.

The CDR3 protein is CASSLSASPTNEKLFF. The CDR3 DNA sequence: TGTGCCAGCAGTTTAAGCGCCTCTCCAACTAATGAAAAACTGTTTTTT. The V gene is TRBV27, the J gene TRBJ1-4; D call uncertain. CDR1 and CDR2 (germline): MNHEY, SMNVEV (reference sequence). Trimming took off 2 bases at V and 0 bases at J, with 10 bases between the two ends. There are 16 residues in the CDR3.

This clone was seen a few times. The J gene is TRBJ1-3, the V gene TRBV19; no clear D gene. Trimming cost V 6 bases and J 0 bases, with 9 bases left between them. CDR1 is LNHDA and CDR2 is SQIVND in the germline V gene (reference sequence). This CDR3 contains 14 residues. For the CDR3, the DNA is TGTGCCAGTAGCCCGCCAGTCTCTGGAAACACCATATATTTT. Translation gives CASSPPVSGNTIYF. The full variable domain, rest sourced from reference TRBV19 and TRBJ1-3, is DGGITQSPKYLFRKEGQNVTLSCEQNLNHDAMYWYRQDPGQGLRLIYYSQIVNDFQKGDIAEGYSVSREKKESFPLTVTSAQKNPTAFYLCASSPPVSGNTIYFGEGSWLTVV.

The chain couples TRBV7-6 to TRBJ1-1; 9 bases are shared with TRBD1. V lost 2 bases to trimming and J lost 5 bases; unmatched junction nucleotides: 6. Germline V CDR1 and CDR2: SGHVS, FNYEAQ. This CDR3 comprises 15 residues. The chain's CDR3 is CASSLTGGSGTEAFF. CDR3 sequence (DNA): TGTGCCAGCAGCTTAACAGGGGGCTCTGGAACTGAAGCTTTCTTT.

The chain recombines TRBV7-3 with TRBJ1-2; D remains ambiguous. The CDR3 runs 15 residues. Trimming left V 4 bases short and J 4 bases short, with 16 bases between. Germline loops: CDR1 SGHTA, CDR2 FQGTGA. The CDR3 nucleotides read TGTGCCAGCAGCTCCGGGGTCCACAACCTCTATGGCTACACCTTC. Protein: CASSSGVHNLYGYTF.